This TCR beta chain came from a study of regulatory T cells in long-lasting Graves disease. Ten or more counts support this clonotype. The germline CDR1 and CDR2 sequences are MNHEY and SMNVEV (reference sequence). The germline V and J ends were trimmed by 3 bases and 4 bases, with 9 bases remaining between them. This CDR3 has 14 amino acids. Stated time point: persistent/refractory GD, antithyroid drugs over 5 years with positive TRAb. After RNA was extracted from PBMCs, the TCR library was made from it. TCR beta libraries were built with iRepertoire HTBI primers and Arm-PCR of CDR3 regions. TCRdb re-derived calls from the multiplex PCR reads in MiXCR, one entry per CDR3 protein. Found here are about 300,000 distinct CDR3 sequences, 20% to 25% of them singletons; the top ten hold 56%.

The rearrangement joins TRBV27 to TRBJ1-4; D unclear. The specimen was peripheral blood mononuclear cells (PBMCs), collected when the disease was refractory, from a patient treated with antithyroid drugs. This TCR came from a female donor with Graves disease. The DNA of the CDR3 is TGTGCCAGCAGTTTGTTTGGGAGTAATGAAAAACTGTTTTTT. Translated, it gives CASSLFGSNEKLFF.